This entry describes one TCR beta chain. This receptor's antigen is unknown. Within one base of it there is no much larger clone, and no base qualities were kept. The sample's time point label, in plain terms: week 11, during vaccination. Each vaccine dose was 300 ug of a 20-mer mutant IDH1 peptide in Montanide, given subcutaneously with topical imiquimod. The donors had newly diagnosed IDH1-mutant astrocytomas of WHO grade 3 or 4 that showed loss of nuclear ATRX. The samples were drawn from NOA16, a multicentre, single-arm, open-label phase I trial in Germany that tested a mutant IDH1 peptide vaccine in humans for the first time. Genomic DNA for TCRB sequencing was extracted from EDTA blood using the DNeasy Blood and Tissue Kit. The library was produced with the immunoSEQ multiplex PCR assay. Rearranged TCR beta chain sequences were amplified using the hsTCRB Kit according to the manufacturer's protocol. TCRB libraries were sequenced on an Illumina MiSeq. Concerning the study's data processing: The kit vendor's proprietary platform handled demultiplexing, trimming and gene mapping. This is the immuneACCESS table as TCRdb keeps it, with only in-frame sequences that have V and J called. A part of the clones is gone; compared with another copy, unresolved V genes explain less than half, and the rest is unexplained. That table supplies the V and J calls and clone size; D and trimming were determined from the DNA. Here the sample has under 35,000 clones; 85% to 90% occur a single time. Jointly, the top ten make up under 25% of the sample.

These data are taken from a study of a mutant IDH1 vaccine in newly diagnosed glioma listed by TCRdb under 2021. Turning to the overall study: Patients were given eight vaccinations, in weeks 1, 3, 5, 7, 11, 15, 19 and 23, which matched visits V03 through V10. Vaccination was initiated 4-6 weeks after radiotherapy alone, or concurrently with temozolomide cycles in the chemotherapy-containing groups. Peripheral blood was collected at six visits: V03 (baseline), V05, V07, V10, V12 and V13. Of the approximately 29 treated patients, approximately 60% were male and about 40% were female, and a mean age of approximately 40 years was recorded. Longitudinal TCRB deep sequencing was performed for roughly 24 treated patients wherever samples were available for exploratory analyses. Prior to enrollment, standard therapy consisting of radiotherapy alone, temozolomide alone, or radiochemotherapy with temozolomide had been administered to patients, with the combination being received by most patients.

The paper's findings and limits, for the study overall: The authors noted that analyses of patient blood samples could not be reproduced because of sample limitations. PBMC samples for TCRB deep sequencing were selected based on availability. No apparent relationship was observed between pseudoprogression and alterations in the top peripheral T cell clonotypes detected by TCRB sequencing. Immune responses induced by the vaccine were seen in 93.3% of patients across multiple MHC alleles.

Ends trimmed: V by 3 bases, J by 6 bases; bases unmatched to a gene: 2. From a lookup of the germline V gene, CDR1 and CDR2 are SNHLY and FYNNEI. The CDR3 measures 14 amino acids from cysteine to phenylalanine. Only the CDR3 region is kept as DNA, spanning 42 bases read in frame from base 1. Sequenced here: PBMCs, sampled from a glioma patient whose treatment included an IDH1 peptide vaccine. The rearrangement combines TRBV2 with TRBJ1-5, with 10 junctional bases fitting TRBD1. The TCR was taken from a man younger than 35 with glioma. The nucleotide sequence reads as follows: TGTGCCAGCAGTGAGAGACAGGGGGCTCAGCCCCAGCATTTT. This translates into CASSERQGAQPQHF.